This T cell receptor beta chain was profiled in a study of beta chain features in type 1 diabetes. Study findings and constraints: Patients with Type 1 diabetes showed moderately but significantly shorter TCRB CDR3s in all four CD4+ subsets. For patients and controls alike, PCR might favor shorter templates to the same degree.

Concerning this clone itself: What it binds is unknown. The sample has other DNA sequences that encode this CDR3 too.

Investigators reverse transcribed all isolated RNA, so they sequenced expressed TCRB transcripts. TCRdb's table, derived via immunoSEQ multiplex PCR, lists solely in-frame clones and lacks some. Counted here are about 410,000 clones, approximately 15% occurring once; the ten biggest clones make up roughly 0.035%. Looked up from germline, CDR1 is SEHNR and CDR2 is FQNEAQ (reference sequence). This CDR3 contains 14 residues. V lost 0 bases to trimming and J lost 1 base, with 6 bases between them. The chain couples TRBV7-9 to TRBJ1-1; no clear D gene. Sequenced input: naive CD4+ T cells from blood. The TCR sequence derives from a man aged 25-40 years in good health. The CDR3 DNA sequence: TGTGCCAGCAGCTTAGCAGGGAGGAACACTGAAGCTTTCTTT. It translates to CASSLAGRNTEAFF.